This TCR beta chain was recorded in a study of T-cell memory formation after mild COVID-19. Notes on the study in general: Cross-reactive memory apparently joined, as some responding clones appeared in pre-infection memory.

TCR alpha and TCR beta cDNA libraries carrying sample barcodes and UMIs came from 5'RACE with constant-segment primers. From the 5' RACE reads, TCRdb called clonotypes with MiXCR, one entry per CDR3 protein. The table lists fewer than 700,000 distinct CDR3 sequences, about a sixth of them singletons. In regard to this clonotype: What it binds is unknown.

What was sequenced was PBMCs or a T cell subset sorted from them (not recorded which). This receptor was identified in an adult woman who had mild COVID-19 (a few samples of this study predate the infection). Cell type and time point are not known.

Here the CDR3 reads CASSFFPSSYEQYF. CDR3 DNA: TGTGCCAGCAGTTTTTTCCCGAGCTCCTACGAGCAGTACTTC. The genes are TRBV12-3 or TRBV12-4 and TRBJ2-7; D is undetermined. The CDR3 is 14 amino acids. The germline V and J ends were trimmed by 3 bases and 0 bases, with 9 bases remaining between them.